This T cell receptor beta chain was captured in a study of blood T cell repertoires in COVID-19. The wider study: COVID-19 samples collected from the United States, Italy and Spain covered acute and convalescent phases. T cells, B-cell-depleted T cells, or PBMCs provided the cDNA or gDNA that served as material.

Germline CDR1 and CDR2: MDHEN and SYDVKM. J was trimmed by 2 bases and V by 7 bases; bases with no gene match: 6. This CDR3 contains 14 residues. Methods used by the authors: Amplified reference gene primers provided the basis for estimating nucleated cell counts. Measured with immunoSEQ multiplex PCR; TCRdb has only the in-frame clones, and not every one. V, J and clone size are taken as reported in that table, and D and trimming were inferred from the DNA itself. The sample records over 250,000 clones, 83% being singletons. Specimen: peripheral blood. The source of this sequence is a woman in her 50s who had recovered from COVID-19. The chain links TRBV28 to TRBJ2-3; 7 bases align to TRBD1. DNA for the CDR3: TGTGCCAGCACCCCGGGACAGTTCACAGATACGCAGTATTTT. Translated: CASTPGQFTDTQYF. Full variable domain (rest looked up from reference TRBV28 and TRBJ2-3): DVKVTQSSRYLVKRTGEKVFLECVQDMDHENMFWYRQDPGLGLRLIYFSYDVKMKEKGDIPEGYSVSREKKERFSLILESASTNQTSMYLCASTPGQFTDTQYFGPGTRLTVL.